The 3 T cell receptor beta chains below were found in one sample sequenced in a study of blood T cells in healthy people across ages. A J-beta primer mix and a sample-barcoded 5' primer were used in a second PCR of about 6 to 12 cycles. TCRdb re-analysed the 5' RACE reads in MiXCR, keeping a single row per CDR3 protein. The sample has 1.5 million to 2 million distinct CDR3 sequences; roughly a third are singletons. Sequencing input: blood. The source of these receptors is a woman aged 30 to 39 in good health.

This CDR3 reads CASSPKTVSNQPQHF. The CDR3 coding sequence is TGTGCCAGCTCACCAAAAACCGTTAGCAATCAGCCCCAGCATTTT. The chain has TRBV18 and TRBJ1-5; D call uncertain. CDR1 and CDR2 from the germline V gene are KGHSH and LQKENI. This CDR3 contains 15 residues. V shed 2 bases and J shed 0 bases, with 8 bases lying between them.

The J gene is TRBJ1-2, the V gene TRBV7-2; unclear D gene. This CDR3 is built from 14 residues. V was pared by 2 bases and J by 5 bases, with 12 bases between. Germline V gene data show CDR1 as SGHTA and CDR2 as FQGNSA. The CDR3 DNA sequence: TGTGCCAGCAGCTTAAGTAGTTTAGGGTATGGCTACACCTTC. Residues: CASSLSSLGYGYTF. The full variable domain, its missing parts supplied by reference TRBV7-2 and TRBJ1-2, is GAGVSQSPSNKVTEKGKDVELRCDPISGHTALYWYRQSLGQGLEFLIYFQGNSAPDKSGLPSDRFSAERTGGSVSTLTIQRTQQEDSAVYLCASSLSSLGYGYTFGSGTRLTVV.

J is TRBJ1-2 and V is TRBV6-1; possibly TRBD1 for D (6 bases). CDR3 length equals 15 residues. The germline V and J ends were trimmed by 1 base and 0 bases, with 9 bases remaining between them. Germline values: CDR1 MNHNS, CDR2 SASEGT. The CDR3 reads CASSEDGQPNYGYTF. The CDR3 DNA follows: TGTGCCAGCAGTGAAGATGGACAGCCTAACTATGGCTACACCTTC.